This T cell receptor beta chain was captured in a study of T cells of healthy individuals (dated by TCRdb to 2016 to 2019). This clonotype was recorded many times. Its antigen is unknown. No much larger clone is present one base from it, and per-base qualities are unavailable. The cysteine opens and the phenylalanine closes a CDR3 of 14 amino acids. Just CDR3 DNA is preserved here, 42 bases in frame from base 1. At the junction V is shortened by 0 bases and J by 4 bases, with 9 bases in between. The germline V gene (reference sequence) provides CDR1 SEHNR and CDR2 FQNEAQ. Libraries were prepared through 5' RACE. Sequencing was performed on an Illumina MiSeq. TCRdb reprocessed the public reads (quality trimming at Q25 with fastp, clone calling with MiXCR) and kept in-frame beta chains. Each entry is one CDR3 protein sequence, shown with its most common DNA and genes. Present in this sample are around 40,000 distinct CDR3 sequences, about 4.2% of which were seen just once. About 10% of the sample lies in the top ten.

This TCR came from a human donor in good health. Recombination linked TRBV7-9 to TRBJ1-1; the D segment could be TRBD1, given 5 matching bases. The nucleotides read TGTGCCAGCAGCTTAGCAGGGGCTAGCACTGAAGCTTTCTTT. It translates to CASSLAGASTEAFF.